The 10 T cell receptor beta chains below come from one sample, sequenced in a study of CD8+CD57+ T cells in acquired aplastic anemia. Profiling of TCR beta VDJ combinations and CDR3 sequences used genomic DNA as template. Each CDR3 protein is one row after TCRdb ran MiXCR on the reads. The data hold 200,000 or so distinct CDR3 sequences, with around 66% observed a single time. Sequencing was done on a sample of sorted CD4+, CD8+, or CD8+CD57+ T cells (not recorded which) from PBMCs. The receptors originated from a human donor with severe aplastic anemia or a healthy control (not recorded which).

The rearrangement uses TRBV19 and TRBJ1-5; D not resolved. The CDR3 sequence is 15 residues long. Trimming took off 3 bases at V and 1 base at J, with 10 bases between the two ends. CDR1 and CDR2 (germline): LNHDA, SQIVND (reference sequence). CDR3 coding DNA: TGTGCCAGTAGTATGAAGGGTGGGAGCAATCAGCCCCAGCATTTT. It codes for CASSMKGGSNQPQHF.

This clonotype turned up a few times. The rearrangement uses TRBV7-9 and TRBJ1-2; the match to TRBD1 covers 7 bases. The CDR3 covers 13 residues. The V gene's germline CDR1 is SEHNR and CDR2 FQNEAQ (reference sequence). As DNA, the CDR3 is TGTGGGAGCAGCTTAGACAGGGACTATGGCTACACCTTC. Residues: CGSSLDRDYGYTF.

About this clonotype: Mismatch with germline at one junction end may stem from a read error. This chain links TRBV12-5 with TRBJ1-5, with D perhaps TRBD1 (5 bases). This CDR3 spans 14 amino acids. Per germline, CDR1 LGHNT and CDR2 FRNRAP. Here the CDR3 DNA reads TGTGCCAGCAGTTTATCGGGGCCGTATCAGCCTCAGCATTTT. Its protein product is CASSLSGPYQPQHF.

This clonotype was counted between two and nine times. The chain joins TRBV15 to TRBJ1-2; the match to TRBD1 covers 8 bases. The germline CDR1 and CDR2 sequences are LNHNV and YYDKDF (reference sequence). The V gene end was trimmed by 0 bases and the J gene end by 4 bases; junction bases not matched to a gene: 4. The CDR3 is 15 residues long. The CDR3 nucleotides read TGTGCCACCAGCAGAGACAGGGGGCCTACCTATGGCTACACCTTC. Protein product: CATSRDRGPTYGYTF.

This chain joins TRBV7-2 and TRBJ1-3; D gene unclear. The CDR3 is made up of 13 amino acids. Germline-derived CDR1 and CDR2 are SGHTA and FQGNSA. Trimming removed 5 bases from V and 0 bases from J, with 5 bases in between. CDR3 bases: TGTGCCAGCAGCCCAGCCTCTGGAAACACCATATATTTT. Protein product: CASSPASGNTIYF.

The V and J genes are TRBV7-9 and TRBJ2-7, with D perhaps TRBD2 (5 bases). The CDR3 runs to 13 residues. Germline CDR1 SEHNR, CDR2 FQNEAQ (reference sequence). V was trimmed by 2 bases and J by 2 bases, leaving 7 bases between them. As DNA, the CDR3 is TGTGCCAGCAGCTTATACGGGACCTACGAGCAGTACTTC. Translating it yields CASSLYGTYEQYF.

This chain links TRBV7-8 with TRBJ2-3, with D tentatively TRBD2 (7 bases). V was shortened by 5 bases and J by 3 bases, with 21 bases between the two germline ends. This CDR3 region has 17 residues. The V gene's germline CDR1 is SGHVS and CDR2 FQNEAQ. This CDR3 is CASSPRPRGASTDTQYF. CDR3 bases: TGTGCCAGCAGCCCCCGACCTCGGGGGGCTAGTACAGATACGCAGTATTTT.

This chain joins TRBV7-9 and TRBJ1-4, with D possibly matching TRBD1 (6 bases). Per germline, CDR1 SEHNR and CDR2 FQNEAQ (reference sequence). The CDR3 is 17 residues long. V was trimmed by 1 base and J by 9 bases, leaving 21 bases between them. The CDR3 bases are TGTGCCAGCAGCTTAGGGACTAGCGGGGGGGCTAGCCAAAAACTGTTTTTT. Translation: CASSLGTSGGASQKLFF.

To note about this clonotype: Its ends do not fully match the called genes, so a read error is possible. The J gene is TRBJ2-3, the V gene TRBV29-1; no firm D call. This CDR3 is built from 13 residues. Germline-derived CDR1 and CDR2 are SQVTM and ANQGSEA. This CDR3 reads CSVKERLTDTQYF. Here the CDR3 DNA reads TGCAGCGTTAAAGAGCGCCTCACAGATACGCAGTATTTT.

The chain combines TRBV5-1 with TRBJ1-1, with a weak D call TRBD1 (6 bases). The CDR3 covers 15 residues. CDR1 and CDR2 from the germline V gene are SGHRS and YFSETQ. Trimming stripped 0 bases from V and 8 bases from J, with 17 bases between. The CDR3 is CASSLGISRGREAFF. CDR3 in DNA: TGCGCCAGCAGCTTGGGGATTTCCAGGGGCAGAGAAGCTTTCTTT.